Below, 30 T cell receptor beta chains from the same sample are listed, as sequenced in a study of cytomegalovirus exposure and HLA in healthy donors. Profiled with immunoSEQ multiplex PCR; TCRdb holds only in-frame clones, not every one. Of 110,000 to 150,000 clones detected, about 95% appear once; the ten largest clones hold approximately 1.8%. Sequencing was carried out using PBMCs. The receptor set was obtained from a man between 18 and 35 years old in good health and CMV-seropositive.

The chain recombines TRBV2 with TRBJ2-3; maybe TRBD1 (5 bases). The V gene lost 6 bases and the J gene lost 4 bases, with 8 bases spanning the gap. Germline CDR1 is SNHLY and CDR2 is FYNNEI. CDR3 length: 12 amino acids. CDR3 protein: CASSAGSDTQYF. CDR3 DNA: TGTGCCAGCAGCGCAGGGTCAGATACGCAGTATTTT.

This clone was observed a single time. CDR3 sequence: CASSLGQGLRREQFF. CDR3 nucleotide sequence: TGTGCCAGCAGCCTGGGACAGGGTCTTCGACGTGAGCAGTTCTTC. This rearrangement joins TRBV5-6 to TRBJ2-1; 9 bases fit TRBD1. Losses at the gene ends were 4 bases for V and 9 bases for J; bases not matched to a gene: 11. Germline CDR1 SGHDT, CDR2 YYEEEE. This CDR3 is 15 amino acids long.

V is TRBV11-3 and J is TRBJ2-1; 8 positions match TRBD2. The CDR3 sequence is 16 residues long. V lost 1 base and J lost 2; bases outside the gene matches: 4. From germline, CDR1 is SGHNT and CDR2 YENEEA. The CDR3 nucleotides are TGTGCCAGCAGCTTAGCGGGGGGACTAGCCTACAATGAGCAGTTCTTC. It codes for CASSLAGGLAYNEQFF. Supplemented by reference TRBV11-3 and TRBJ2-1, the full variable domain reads EAGVVQSPRYKIIEKKQPVAFWCNPISGHNTLYWYLQNLGQGPELLIRYENEEAVDDSQLPKDRFSAERLKGVDSTLKIQPAELGDSAVYLCASSLAGGLAYNEQFFGPGTRLTVL.

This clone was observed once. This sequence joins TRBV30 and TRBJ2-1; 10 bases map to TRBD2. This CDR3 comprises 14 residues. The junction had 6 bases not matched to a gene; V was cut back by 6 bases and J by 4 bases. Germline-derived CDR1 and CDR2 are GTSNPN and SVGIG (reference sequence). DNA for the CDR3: TGTGCCTGCTTTGGAGCGGGAGGGTACAATGAGCAGTTCTTC. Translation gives CACFGAGGYNEQFF. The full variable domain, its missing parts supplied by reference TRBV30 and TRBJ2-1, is SQTIHQWPATLVQPVGSPLSLECTVEGTSNPNLYWYRQAAGRGLQLLFYSVGIGQISSEVPQNLSASRPQDRQFILSSKKLLLSDSGFYLCACFGAGGYNEQFFGPGTRLTVL.

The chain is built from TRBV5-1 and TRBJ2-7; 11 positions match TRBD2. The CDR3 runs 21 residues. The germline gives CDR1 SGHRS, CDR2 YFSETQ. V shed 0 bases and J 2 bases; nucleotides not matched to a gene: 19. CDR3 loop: CASSLAISAAGLAETTYEQYF. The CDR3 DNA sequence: TGCGCCAGCAGCTTGGCTATATCGGCAGCGGGACTAGCGGAGACAACCTACGAGCAGTACTTC.

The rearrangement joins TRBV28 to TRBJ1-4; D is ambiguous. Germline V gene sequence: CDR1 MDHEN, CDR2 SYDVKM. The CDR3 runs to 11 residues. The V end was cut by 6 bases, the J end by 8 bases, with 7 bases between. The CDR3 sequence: CASSPREKLFF. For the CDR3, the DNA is TGTGCCAGCAGCCCCAGGGAAAAACTGTTTTTT.

CDR3 in amino acids: CSVVPAGNTDTQYF. The CDR3 DNA reads as TGCAGCGTTGTCCCGGCGGGAAACACAGATACGCAGTATTTT. The chain combines TRBV29-1 with TRBJ2-3; tentatively, D is TRBD2 (6 bases). The V gene's germline CDR1 is SQVTM and CDR2 ANQGSEA. The CDR3 spans 14 residues. Trimming took 4 bases from V and 2 from J, leaving 13 bases between them.

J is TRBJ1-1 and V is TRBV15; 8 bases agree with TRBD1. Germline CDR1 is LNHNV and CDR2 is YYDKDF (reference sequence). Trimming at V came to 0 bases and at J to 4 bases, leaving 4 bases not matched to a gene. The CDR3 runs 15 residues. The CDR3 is CATSREDRACTEAFF. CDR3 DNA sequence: TGTGCCACCAGCAGAGAGGACAGGGCGTGCACTGAAGCTTTCTTT.

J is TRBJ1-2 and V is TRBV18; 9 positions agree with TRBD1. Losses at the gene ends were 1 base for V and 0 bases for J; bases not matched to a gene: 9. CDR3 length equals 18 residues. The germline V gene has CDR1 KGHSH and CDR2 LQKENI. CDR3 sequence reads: CASSPRETGGEPNYGYTF. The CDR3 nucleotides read TGTGCCAGCTCACCACGGGAGACAGGGGGGGAACCTAACTATGGCTACACCTTC.

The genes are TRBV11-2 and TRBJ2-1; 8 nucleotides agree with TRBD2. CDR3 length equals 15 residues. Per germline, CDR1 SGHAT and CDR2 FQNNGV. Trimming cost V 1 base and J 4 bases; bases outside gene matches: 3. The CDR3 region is CASSLGTSRYNEQFF. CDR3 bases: TGTGCCAGCAGCTTAGGGACTAGCAGATACAATGAGCAGTTCTTC.

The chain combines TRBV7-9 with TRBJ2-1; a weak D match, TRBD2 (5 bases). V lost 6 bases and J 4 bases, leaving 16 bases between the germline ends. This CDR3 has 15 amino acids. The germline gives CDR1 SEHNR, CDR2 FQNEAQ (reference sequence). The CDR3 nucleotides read TGTGCCAGCAGTCAACACTCGGAGCGGTACAATGAGCAGTTCTTC. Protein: CASSQHSERYNEQFF.

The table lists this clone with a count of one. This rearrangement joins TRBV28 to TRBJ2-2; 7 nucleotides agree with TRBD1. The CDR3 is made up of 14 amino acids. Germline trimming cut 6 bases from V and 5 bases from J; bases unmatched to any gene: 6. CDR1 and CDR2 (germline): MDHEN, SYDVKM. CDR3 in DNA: TGTGCCAGCAGACGCCTACAGGGGACCGGGGAGCTGTTTTTT. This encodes CASRRLQGTGELFF.

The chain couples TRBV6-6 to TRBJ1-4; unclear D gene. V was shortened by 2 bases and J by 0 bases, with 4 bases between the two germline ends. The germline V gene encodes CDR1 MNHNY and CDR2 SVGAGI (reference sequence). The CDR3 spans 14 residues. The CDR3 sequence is CASSYRATNEKLFF. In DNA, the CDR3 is TGTGCCAGCAGTTACAGAGCAACTAATGAAAAACTGTTTTTT.

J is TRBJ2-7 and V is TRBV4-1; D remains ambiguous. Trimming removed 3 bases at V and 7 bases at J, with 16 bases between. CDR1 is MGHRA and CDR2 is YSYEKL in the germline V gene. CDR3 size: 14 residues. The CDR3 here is CASSQVSFVREQYF. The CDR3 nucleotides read TGCGCCAGCAGCCAGGTCTCTTTCGTCAGGGAGCAGTACTTC.

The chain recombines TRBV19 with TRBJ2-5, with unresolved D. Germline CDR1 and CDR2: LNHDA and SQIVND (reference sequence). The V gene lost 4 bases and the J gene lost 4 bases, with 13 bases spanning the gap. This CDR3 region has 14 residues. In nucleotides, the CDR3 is TGTGCCAGTAGTACCCTTTACAACCGAGAGACCCAGTACTTC. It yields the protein CASSTLYNRETQYF.

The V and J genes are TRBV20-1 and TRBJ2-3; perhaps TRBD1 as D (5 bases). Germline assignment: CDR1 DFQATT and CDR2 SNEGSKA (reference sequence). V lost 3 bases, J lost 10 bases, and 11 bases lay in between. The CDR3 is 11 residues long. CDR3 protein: CSARQGPSQYF. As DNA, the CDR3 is TGCAGTGCTAGGCAGGGCCCATCGCAGTATTTT.

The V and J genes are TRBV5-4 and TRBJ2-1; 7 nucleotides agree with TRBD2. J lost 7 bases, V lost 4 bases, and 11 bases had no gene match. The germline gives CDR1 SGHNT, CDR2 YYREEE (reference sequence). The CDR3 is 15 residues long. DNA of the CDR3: TGTGCCAGCAGCGACCCAAAACTAGCGAAGAATGAGCAGTTCTTC. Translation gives CASSDPKLAKNEQFF.

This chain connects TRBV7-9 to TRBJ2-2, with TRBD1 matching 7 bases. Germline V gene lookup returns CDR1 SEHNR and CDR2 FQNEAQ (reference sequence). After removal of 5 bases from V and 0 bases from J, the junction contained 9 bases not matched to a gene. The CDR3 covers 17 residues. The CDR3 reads CASSTPTGPPNTGELFF. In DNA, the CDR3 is TGTGCCAGCAGCACCCCGACAGGGCCCCCGAACACCGGGGAGCTGTTTTTT. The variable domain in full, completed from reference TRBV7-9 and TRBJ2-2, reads DTGVSQNPRHKITKRGQNVTFRCDPISEHNRLYWYRQTLGQGPEFLTYFQNEAQLEKSRLLSDRFSAERPKGSFSTLEIQRTEQGDSAMYLCASSTPTGPPNTGELFFGEGSRLTVL.

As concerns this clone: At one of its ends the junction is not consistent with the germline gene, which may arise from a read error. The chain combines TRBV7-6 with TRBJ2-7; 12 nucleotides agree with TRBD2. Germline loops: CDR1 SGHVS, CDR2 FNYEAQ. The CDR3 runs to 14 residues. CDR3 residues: CASSLAGGPYEQYF. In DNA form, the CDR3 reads TGTGCCAGCAGCCTAGCGGGAGGGCCATACGAGCAGTACTTC.

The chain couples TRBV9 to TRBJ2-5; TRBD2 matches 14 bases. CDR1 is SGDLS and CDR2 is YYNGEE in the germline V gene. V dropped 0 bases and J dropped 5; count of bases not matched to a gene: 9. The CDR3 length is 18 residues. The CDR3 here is CASSVALGLAGEDETQYF. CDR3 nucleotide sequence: TGTGCCAGCAGCGTAGCTTTGGGACTAGCGGGAGAGGATGAGACCCAGTACTTC.

CDR3 in amino acids: CASSGGGGNTGELFF. The CDR3 nucleotides read TGTGCCAGCAGTGGAGGGGGGGGGAACACCGGGGAGCTGTTTTTT. The chain employs TRBV25-1 and TRBJ2-2; maybe TRBD2 (7 bases). V was pared by 4 bases and J by 1 base, with 10 bases between. This CDR3 comprises 15 residues. The V gene's germline CDR1 is MGHDK and CDR2 SYGVNS.

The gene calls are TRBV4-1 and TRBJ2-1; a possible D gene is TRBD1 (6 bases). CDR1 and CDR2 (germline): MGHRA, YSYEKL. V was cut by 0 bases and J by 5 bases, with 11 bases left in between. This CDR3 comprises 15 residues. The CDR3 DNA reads TGCGCCAGCAGCCAAGATGGGGCAGGGGACAATGAGCAGTTCTTC. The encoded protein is CASSQDGAGDNEQFF.

Here the CDR3 DNA reads TGTGCCTGGAGTCCTAGCCGGTACCAGTACTTC. It yields the protein CAWSPSRYQYF. J is TRBJ2-5 and V is TRBV30, with D perhaps TRBD2 (5 bases). Deletions cut 2 bases from V and 10 bases from J, with 11 bases between. The CDR3 is 11 residues long. Per the germline V gene, CDR1 is GTSNPN and CDR2 is SVGIG (reference sequence). The entire variable domain, with the rest obtained from reference TRBV30 and TRBJ2-5, is as follows: SQTIHQWPATLVQPVGSPLSLECTVEGTSNPNLYWYRQAAGRGLQLLFYSVGIGQISSEVPQNLSASRPQDRQFILSSKKLLLSDSGFYLCAWSPSRYQYFGPGTRLLVL.

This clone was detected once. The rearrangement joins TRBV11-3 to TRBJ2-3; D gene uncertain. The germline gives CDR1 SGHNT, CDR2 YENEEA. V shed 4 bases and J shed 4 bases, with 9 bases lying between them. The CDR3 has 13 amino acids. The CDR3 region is CASSSLSADTQYF. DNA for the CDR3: TGTGCCAGCAGCTCGCTTAGTGCAGATACGCAGTATTTT.

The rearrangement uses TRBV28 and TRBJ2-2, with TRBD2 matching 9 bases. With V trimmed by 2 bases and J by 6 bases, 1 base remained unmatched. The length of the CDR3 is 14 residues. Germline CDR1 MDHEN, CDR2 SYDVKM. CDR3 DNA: TGTGCCAGCAGTTTAGCGGGAGGGCCCGGGGAGCTGTTTTTT. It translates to CASSLAGGPGELFF. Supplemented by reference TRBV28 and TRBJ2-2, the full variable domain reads DVKVTQSSRYLVKRTGEKVFLECVQDMDHENMFWYRQDPGLGLRLIYFSYDVKMKEKGDIPEGYSVSREKKERFSLILESASTNQTSMYLCASSLAGGPGELFFGEGSRLTVL.

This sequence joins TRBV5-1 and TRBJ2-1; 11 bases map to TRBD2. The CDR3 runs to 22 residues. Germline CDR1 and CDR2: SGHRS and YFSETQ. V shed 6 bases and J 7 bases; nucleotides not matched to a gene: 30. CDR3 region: CASKTPAPTPEDSGRAENEQFF. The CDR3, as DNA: TGCGCCAGCAAAACACCGGCCCCGACTCCGGAGGATAGCGGGAGGGCCGAGAATGAGCAGTTCTTC.

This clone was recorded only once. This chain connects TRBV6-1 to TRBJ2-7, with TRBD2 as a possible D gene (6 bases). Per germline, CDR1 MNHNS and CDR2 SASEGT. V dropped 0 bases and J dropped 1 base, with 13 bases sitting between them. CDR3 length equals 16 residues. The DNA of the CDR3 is TGTGCCAGCAGTGAAGCGCTTAACGCGGGATCCTACGAGCAGTACTTC. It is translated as CASSEALNAGSYEQYF.

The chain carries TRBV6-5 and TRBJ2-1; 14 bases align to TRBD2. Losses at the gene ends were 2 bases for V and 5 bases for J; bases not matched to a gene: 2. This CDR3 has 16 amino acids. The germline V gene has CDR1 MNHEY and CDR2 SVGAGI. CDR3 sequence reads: CASSYGTSGGHNEQFF. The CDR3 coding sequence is TGTGCCAGCAGTTACGGGACTAGCGGGGGTCACAATGAGCAGTTCTTC.

This chain's CDR3 is CAISEGWTGGNQPQHF. CDR3 DNA sequence: TGTGCCATCAGTGAGGGGTGGACAGGGGGCAATCAGCCCCAGCATTTT. The V and J genes are TRBV10-3 and TRBJ1-5, with TRBD1 matching over 9 bases. This CDR3 comprises 16 residues. Unmatched junction bases numbered 4, after V lost 2 bases and J lost 2 bases. The germline CDR1 and CDR2 sequences are ENHRY and SYGVKD.

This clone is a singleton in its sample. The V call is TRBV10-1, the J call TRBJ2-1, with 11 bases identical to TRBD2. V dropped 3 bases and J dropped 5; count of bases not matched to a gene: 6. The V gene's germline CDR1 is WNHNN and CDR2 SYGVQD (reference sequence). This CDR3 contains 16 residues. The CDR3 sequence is CASSDPTGLADNEQFF. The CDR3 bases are TGCGCCAGCAGTGATCCAACGGGACTAGCGGACAATGAGCAGTTCTTC.